This T cell receptor (beta chain) was sequenced in a study of shared clonotypes between healthy human individuals. The study separated CD4+ cells into CD45RA+ naive and CD45RA-negative memory subsets. CDR1 is SQVTM and CDR2 is ANQGSEA in the germline V gene. Deletions cut 0 bases from V and 2 bases from J, with 11 bases between. This CDR3 spans 15 amino acids. Measured with immunoSEQ multiplex PCR; TCRdb has only the in-frame clones, and not every one. In the table there are about 1.1 million clones, roughly 80% of which are singletons. The chain links TRBV29-1 to TRBJ2-1, with D perhaps TRBD1 (6 bases). The TCR was taken from a man younger than 35 in good health. Some clones in this sample may be carry-over from other donors' samples. The sample taken for sequencing was memory CD4+ T cells from PBMCs. Subset meaning: CD45RA-negative fraction. The DNA of the CDR3 is TGCAGCGTTGAAGATCAGGCAGGGGCCTACAATGAGCAGTTCTTC. It encodes CSVEDQAGAYNEQFF.